Listed here are 29 T cell receptor beta chains from one sample, sequenced in a study of blood T cell repertoires in COVID-19 (TCRdb year 2020). Receptor amplification or capture employed the immunoSEQ multiplex PCR assay. TCRdb mirrors the immuneACCESS table, restricted to in-frame sequences. Some clones are absent from its copies; in checked studies, under half trace to an unresolved V gene, and the reason for the others is unknown. The sample includes 150,000 or so clones, with 70% to 90% observed a single time. Jointly, the top ten make up under 8.5% of the sample. Sequenced: peripheral blood. The receptors stem from a man aged 35 to 55 who had recovered from COVID-19.

This chain links TRBV6-6 with TRBJ2-5; maybe TRBD1 (5 bases). Germline CDR1 MNHNY, CDR2 SVGAGI (reference sequence). The CDR3 loop spans 14 amino acids. The V end was cut by 6 bases, the J end by 0 bases, with 11 bases between. The CDR3 sequence is CASRVTGYQETQYF. As DNA, the CDR3 is TGTGCCAGCAGAGTCACAGGCTACCAAGAGACCCAGTACTTC.

The chain recombines TRBV4-3 with TRBJ2-7, with 7 positions matching TRBD1. The germline V gene has CDR1 LGHNA and CDR2 YSLEER. The CDR3 covers 15 residues. The junction had 8 bases not matched to a gene; V was cut back by 1 base and J by 5 bases. CDR3 residues: CASSQASSTGNEQYF. DNA for the CDR3: TGCGCCAGCAGCCAAGCCTCCTCGACAGGGAACGAGCAGTACTTC.

The chain carries TRBV6-5 and TRBJ1-1, with D possibly being TRBD1 (6 bases). CDR3 length: 13 amino acids. Germline V lookup: CDR1 MNHEY, CDR2 SVGAGI. V shed 6 bases and J shed 4 bases, with 12 bases lying between them. In nucleotides, the CDR3 is TGTGCCAGCAGATATGGACAGATCACTGAAGCTTTCTTT. Protein product: CASRYGQITEAFF.

The J gene is TRBJ2-1, the V gene TRBV7-9, with 7 bases identical to TRBD1. Unmatched junction bases numbered 10, after V lost 4 bases and J lost 7 bases. Germline loops: CDR1 SEHNR, CDR2 FQNEAQ (reference sequence). The CDR3 runs to 15 residues. The CDR3 nucleotides are TGTGCCAGCAGCTCGAACAGGGGATGGTATAATGAGCAGTTCTTC. Translation: CASSSNRGWYNEQFF. Based on the CDR3 plus reference TRBV7-9 and TRBJ2-1, the full variable domain is DTGVSQNPRHKITKRGQNVTFRCDPISEHNRLYWYRQTLGQGPEFLTYFQNEAQLEKSRLLSDRFSAERPKGSFSTLEIQRTEQGDSAMYLCASSSNRGWYNEQFFGPGTRLTVL.

The genes are TRBV10-3 and TRBJ1-2; maybe TRBD1 (6 bases). V lost 2 bases, J lost 6 bases, and 16 bases lay in between. Germline V gene sequence: CDR1 ENHRY, CDR2 SYGVKD. The CDR3 consists of 15 residues. The CDR3: CAISEMTGTLNGYTF. Written as DNA, the CDR3 is TGTGCCATCAGTGAGATGACCGGGACACTAAATGGCTACACCTTC.

The J gene is TRBJ2-3, the V gene TRBV27; weak D call: TRBD2 (6 bases). The CDR3 covers 14 residues. Trimming left V 5 bases short and J 2 bases short, with 11 bases between. Germline-derived CDR1 and CDR2 are MNHEY and SMNVEV (reference sequence). The CDR3, as DNA: TGTGCCAGCAGTCTTAGCGGCTTCACAGATACGCAGTATTTT. Protein sequence: CASSLSGFTDTQYF.

This chain links TRBV2 with TRBJ1-6; 9 bases fit TRBD1. Germline V gene data show CDR1 as SNHLY and CDR2 as FYNNEI. Trimming removed 6 bases from V and 8 bases from J; junction bases left unmatched: 2. This CDR3 is 13 amino acids long. Here the CDR3 reads CASRDRGDSPLHF. CDR3 in DNA: TGTGCCAGCAGGGACAGGGGAGATTCACCCCTCCACTTT.

The chain carries TRBV21-1 and TRBJ1-2. TRBV21-1 is assigned pseudogene status. The CDR3 sequence is 14 residues long. CDR3 residues: CASSWRGKAYGYTF. The CDR3 nucleotides read TGTGCCAGCAGCTGGCGGGGGAAAGCCTATGGCTACACCTTC.

The rearrangement joins TRBV15 to TRBJ2-7; a possible D gene is TRBD1 (6 bases). The CDR3 totals 19 residues. The V gene's germline CDR1 is LNHNV and CDR2 YYDKDF (reference sequence). V was shortened by 0 bases and J by 3 bases, with 24 bases between the two germline ends. Here the CDR3 DNA reads TGTGCCACCAGCAGAGATAAGGATTGGGAACAGGGTTTTTTCTACGAGCAGTACTTC. Translated: CATSRDKDWEQGFFYEQYF.

The V and J genes are TRBV4-3 and TRBJ2-1; a possible D gene is TRBD1 (5 bases). CDR1 is LGHNA, CDR2 YSLEER, per germline. The germline V and J ends were trimmed by 0 bases and 5 bases, with 17 bases remaining between them. CDR3 length equals 17 residues. The chain's CDR3 is CASSQDPPRQNNNEQFF. CDR3 nucleotide sequence: TGCGCCAGCAGCCAAGATCCTCCGAGACAGAACAACAATGAGCAGTTCTTC.

The rearrangement joins TRBV7-9 to TRBJ1-1; 7 bases match TRBD1. CDR1 is SEHNR, CDR2 FQNEAQ, per germline (reference sequence). The trim removed 4 bases at V and 8 bases at J, leaving 7 bases unmatched. This CDR3 has 13 amino acids. CDR3 protein: CASSWGTELEAFF. CDR3 coding DNA: TGTGCCAGCAGCTGGGGGACAGAACTAGAAGCTTTCTTT.

The J gene is TRBJ2-5, the V gene TRBV3-1 (or the pseudogene TRBV3-2), with D possibly matching TRBD1 (5 bases). V was trimmed by 0 bases and J by 6 bases, leaving 14 bases between them. This CDR3 is 15 amino acids long. CDR1 is LGHDT and CDR2 is YNNKEL in the germline V gene (reference sequence). The CDR3 nucleotides are TGTGCCAGCAGCCAAGATACGGCAGGGTGGCAGACCCAGTACTTC. Residues: CASSQDTAGWQTQYF.

The J gene is TRBJ1-4, the V gene TRBV7-2; possibly TRBD1 for D (5 bases). The V end lost 2 bases, the J end lost 7 bases, and 17 bases lay between the germline ends. CDR1 SGHTA and CDR2 FQGNSA come from the germline V gene. The CDR3 covers 16 residues. CDR3 DNA sequence: TGTGCCAGCAGCTTATCGGGGGTAGCGGGTAGTGAAAAACTGTTTTTT. It is translated as CASSLSGVAGSEKLFF. The full variable domain, in which reference TRBV7-2 and TRBJ1-4 provide the parts outside the CDR3, is GAGVSQSPSNKVTEKGKDVELRCDPISGHTALYWYRQSLGQGLEFLIYFQGNSAPDKSGLPSDRFSAERTGGSVSTLTIQRTQQEDSAVYLCASSLSGVAGSEKLFFGSGTQLSVL.

The rearrangement uses TRBV28 and TRBJ1-6; 8 positions agree with TRBD1. Germline CDR1 reads MDHEN; CDR2 reads SYDVKM. Losses at the gene ends were 6 bases for V and 7 bases for J; bases not matched to a gene: 5. CDR3 length equals 14 residues. The CDR3: CASRPTGANSPLHF. In DNA, the CDR3 is TGTGCCAGCAGACCGACAGGGGCAAATTCACCCCTCCACTTT.

This chain links TRBV6-1 with TRBJ2-5; the match to TRBD2 covers 11 bases. With 1 base clipped from V and 3 bases from J, the junction kept 4 bases outside the gene matches. The length of the CDR3 is 16 residues. Germline V CDR1 and CDR2: MNHNS, SASEGT. In DNA form, the CDR3 reads TGTGCCAGCAGTGAAGAACCGGGACTAGCGGAAGAGACCCAGTACTTC. Its translation: CASSEEPGLAEETQYF.

This clone was detected only a few times. The V call is TRBV30, the J call TRBJ1-4, with TRBD1 matching over 7 bases. CDR1 and CDR2 (germline): GTSNPN, SVGIG (reference sequence). The ends lost 6 bases at V and 3 bases at J; junction bases unmatched: 4. The CDR3 is 13 residues long. This CDR3 is CACSGTANEKLFF. CDR3 sequence (DNA): TGTGCCTGTTCCGGGACAGCTAATGAAAAACTGTTTTTT. Combining the CDR3 with reference TRBV30 and TRBJ1-4 gives the whole variable domain SQTIHQWPATLVQPVGSPLSLECTVEGTSNPNLYWYRQAAGRGLQLLFYSVGIGQISSEVPQNLSASRPQDRQFILSSKKLLLSDSGFYLCACSGTANEKLFFGSGTQLSVL.

This clone has only one observation. CDR3 loop: CASRLTGPGYTF. DNA of the CDR3: TGTGCCAGCAGGTTGACAGGGCCCGGCTACACCTTC. The genes are TRBV2 and TRBJ1-2; 7 positions agree with TRBD1. The CDR3 totals 12 residues. J gave up 8 bases and V 6 bases, and 6 bases lay outside the gene matches. Germline V CDR1 and CDR2: SNHLY, FYNNEI.

The V gene is TRBV11-2, the J gene TRBJ2-2; unclear D gene. Trimming left V 0 bases short and J 5 bases short, with 4 bases between. This CDR3 is built from 13 residues. The germline CDR1 and CDR2 sequences are SGHAT and FQNNGV. The CDR3 DNA is TGTGCCAGCAGCTTAGAGACTACCGGGGAGCTGTTTTTT. Its protein product is CASSLETTGELFF.

The V call is TRBV20-1, the J call TRBJ2-2; D is possibly TRBD1 (5 bases). This CDR3 region has 11 residues. Germline values: CDR1 DFQATT, CDR2 SNEGSKA (reference sequence). The V end was cut by 5 bases, the J end by 6 bases, with 7 bases between. CDR3 sequence (DNA): TGCAGTGCTGGACAACCCGGGGAGCTGTTTTTT. This gives the protein CSAGQPGELFF.

The chain links TRBV7-2 to TRBJ2-2, with D possibly TRBD2 on 6 matching bases. The CDR3 consists of 14 residues. Germline CDR1 reads SGHTA; CDR2 reads FQGNSA. V dropped 5 bases and J dropped 8 bases, with 15 bases sitting between them. The CDR3 DNA follows: TGTGCCAGCAGCCTTTGGAGGGCCGAAGGGGAGCTGTTTTTT. Its protein is CASSLWRAEGELFF.

This sequence joins TRBV7-9 and TRBJ2-7; D uncertain. The V gene lost 1 base and the J gene lost 6 bases, with 10 bases spanning the gap. The CDR3 extends over 13 amino acids. Germline V CDR1 and CDR2: SEHNR, FQNEAQ (reference sequence). CDR3 sequence (DNA): TGTGCCAGCAGCTTAGACGAGGTAACCGAGCAGTACTTC. Protein: CASSLDEVTEQYF.

The chain uses TRBV11-3 and TRBJ2-5; 7 positions agree with TRBD2. V was clipped by 0 bases and J by 5 bases; unmatched bases: 3. Germline V CDR1 and CDR2: SGHNT, YENEEA. The CDR3 extends over 14 amino acids. CDR3 loop: CASSLDGEGETQYF. The CDR3 DNA reads as TGTGCCAGCAGCTTAGACGGGGAGGGGGAGACCCAGTACTTC.

This CDR3 reads CASSKDGYNRNEQFF. The CDR3 region has the DNA TGTGCCAGTAGCAAAGACGGGTACAATAGGAATGAGCAGTTCTTC. The chain recombines TRBV19 with TRBJ2-1; D gene ambiguous. Trimming removed 6 bases from V and 7 bases from J, with 19 bases in between. The CDR3 consists of 15 residues. Germline-derived CDR1 and CDR2 are LNHDA and SQIVND (reference sequence).

The chain carries TRBV20-1 and TRBJ1-2, with D hard to call. Between the trimmed V and J ends, which lost 3 bases and 6 bases, there was a span of 11 bases. CDR3 length: 12 residues. CDR1 and CDR2 (germline): DFQATT, SNEGSKA (reference sequence). This CDR3 reads CSASFGSNGYTF. The CDR3 bases are TGCAGTGCTAGTTTCGGGAGCAATGGCTACACCTTC.

The chain is built from TRBV30 and TRBJ2-7; 7 bases fit TRBD1. The V gene end was trimmed by 2 bases and the J gene end by 4 bases; junction bases not matched to a gene: 14. The CDR3 covers 16 residues. The germline V gene has CDR1 GTSNPN and CDR2 SVGIG (reference sequence). DNA for the CDR3: TGTGCCTGGAGTTCCCAGGGACAGCCGAAGGGGTACGAGCAGTACTTC. Translating gives CAWSSQGQPKGYEQYF. The variable domain in full, with the rest retrieved from reference TRBV30 and TRBJ2-7, is SQTIHQWPATLVQPVGSPLSLECTVEGTSNPNLYWYRQAAGRGLQLLFYSVGIGQISSEVPQNLSASRPQDRQFILSSKKLLLSDSGFYLCAWSSQGQPKGYEQYFGPGTRLTVT.

The gene calls are TRBV7-9 and TRBJ1-6, with 9 positions matching TRBD1. Losses at the gene ends were 1 base for V and 7 bases for J; bases not matched to a gene: 2. Per germline, CDR1 SEHNR and CDR2 FQNEAQ (reference sequence). The CDR3 has 15 amino acids. The CDR3 here is CASSLETGGNSPLHF. The DNA for the CDR3 is TGTGCCAGCAGCTTAGAAACAGGGGGCAATTCACCCCTCCACTTT.

This clone was counted once. The chain joins TRBV3-1 (or the pseudogene TRBV3-2) to TRBJ2-1; 10 bases align to TRBD2. This CDR3 region has 16 residues. The germline V gene encodes CDR1 LGHDT and CDR2 YNNKEL (reference sequence). The trim removed 3 bases at V and 6 bases at J, leaving 8 bases unmatched. CDR3 DNA sequence: TGTGCCAGCAGCCAGGGTCCTAGCGGGAGAGGCAATGAGCAGTTCTTC. Amino acids: CASSQGPSGRGNEQFF.

V gene TRBV7-2 combines with J gene TRBJ2-3; 16 nucleotides match TRBD2. The CDR3 length is 17 residues. The V gene end was trimmed by 3 bases and the J gene end by 8 bases; junction bases not matched to a gene: 8. CDR1 and CDR2 (germline): SGHTA, FQGNSA. In DNA, the CDR3 is TGTGCCAGCAGCTTGGGACTAGCGGGAGGGCCCAGTGGTACGCAGTATTTT. This translates into CASSLGLAGGPSGTQYF.

This clone was observed a single time. The rearrangement joins TRBV7-2 to TRBJ2-7; 7 bases are shared with TRBD2. CDR1 is SGHTA, CDR2 FQGNSA, per germline. The J segment lost 7 bases and the V segment lost 2 bases, leaving 8 bases of the junction unmatched. This CDR3 region has 14 residues. The CDR3 bases are TGTGCCAGCAGCTTATCTGGCGGGAGCGGTGAGCAGTACTTC. Amino acids: CASSLSGGSGEQYF. Looking up the rest from reference TRBV7-2 and TRBJ2-7 gives the full variable domain: GAGVSQSPSNKVTEKGKDVELRCDPISGHTALYWYRQSLGQGLEFLIYFQGNSAPDKSGLPSDRFSAERTGGSVSTLTIQRTQQEDSAVYLCASSLSGGSGEQYFGPGTRLTVT.